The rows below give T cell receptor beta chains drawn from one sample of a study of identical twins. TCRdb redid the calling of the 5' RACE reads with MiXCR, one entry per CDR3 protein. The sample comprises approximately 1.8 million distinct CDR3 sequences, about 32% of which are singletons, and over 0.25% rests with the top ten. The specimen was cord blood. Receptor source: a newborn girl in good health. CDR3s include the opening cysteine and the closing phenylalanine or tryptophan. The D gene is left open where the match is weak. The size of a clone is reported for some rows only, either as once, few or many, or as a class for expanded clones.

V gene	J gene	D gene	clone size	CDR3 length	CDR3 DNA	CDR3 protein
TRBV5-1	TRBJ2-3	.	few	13	TGCGCCAGCAGATCCTTGGGAGAGGATACGCAGTATTTT	CASRSLGEDTQYF
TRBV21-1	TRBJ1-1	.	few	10	TGTGCCAGCGAGAACACTGAAGCTTTCTTT	CASENTEAFF
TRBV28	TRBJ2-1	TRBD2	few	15	TGTGCCAGCAGTTTATGGTCTAGCGGGAGCACTGAGCAGTTCTTC	CASSLWSSGSTEQFF
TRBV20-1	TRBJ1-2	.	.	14	TGCAGTGCTCCCAATAAGGAGATTAACTATGGCTACACCTTC	CSAPNKEINYGYTF
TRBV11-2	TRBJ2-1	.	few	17	TGTGCCAGCAGCTTAATTCGTGGGTCTGGGTTGGGCAATGAGCAGTTCTTC	CASSLIRGSGLGNEQFF
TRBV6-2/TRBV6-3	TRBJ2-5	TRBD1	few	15	TGTGCCAGCAGTTACGGGGGACAGACCAAGGAGACCCAGTACTTC	CASSYGGQTKETQYF
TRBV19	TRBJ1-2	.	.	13	TGTGCCAGTAGTATGGGGGGCGCCGCTGGCTACACCTTC	CASSMGGAAGYTF
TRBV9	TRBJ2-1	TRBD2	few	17	TGTGCCAGCAGCGTAGCACAGGTAGGACTAGCGGGCAATGAGCAGTTCTTC	CASSVAQVGLAGNEQFF
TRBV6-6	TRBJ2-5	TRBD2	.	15	TGTGCCAGCAGCCCCGGACTAGCGGGAAAGGATGAGCAGTACTTC	CASSPGLAGKDEQYF
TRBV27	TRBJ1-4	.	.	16	TGTGCCAGCAGTGGAGGATGGGGGTTATCTAATGAAAAACTGTTTTTT	CASSGGWGLSNEKLFF
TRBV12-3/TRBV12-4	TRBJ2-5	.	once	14	TGTGCCAGCAGTTTACGGGTAGCCAAAAACACTCAGTACTTC	CASSLRVAKNTQYF
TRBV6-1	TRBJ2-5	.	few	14	TGTGCCAGCAGTGCCCAGGGGTCTCAAGAGACCCAGTACTTC	CASSAQGSQETQYF
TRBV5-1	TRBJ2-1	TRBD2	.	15	TGCGCCAGCAGCTCGACTAGCGGGAGGGACAATGAGCAGTTCTTC	CASSSTSGRDNEQFF
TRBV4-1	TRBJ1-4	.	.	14	TGCGCCAGCAGATGGGGCCACGGCGAAGAAAAACTGTTTTTT	CASRWGHGEEKLFF
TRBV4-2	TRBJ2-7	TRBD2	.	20	TGTGCCAGCAGCCCCCGAAAACTAGCGGAAAGGCCGGTACTCAGGGAAGAGCAGTACTTC	CASSPRKLAERPVLREEQYF
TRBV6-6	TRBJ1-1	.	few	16	TGTGCCAGCAGCCAATCCGGAGGGGCCATGAACACTGAAGCTTTCTTT	CASSQSGGAMNTEAFF
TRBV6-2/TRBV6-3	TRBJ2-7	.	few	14	TGTGCCAGCAGTTACCCGGACGGTTTCTACGAGCAGTACTTC	CASSYPDGFYEQYF
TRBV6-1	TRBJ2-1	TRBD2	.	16	TGTGCCAGCAGGGAGGGACTAGCGGTATTCTACAATGAGCAGTTCTTC	CASREGLAVFYNEQFF
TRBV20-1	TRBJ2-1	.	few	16	TGCAGTGCTAGAAAGACTTTAGCGGTGTTGGGGAATGAGCAGTTCTTC	CSARKTLAVLGNEQFF
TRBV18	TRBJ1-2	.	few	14	TGTGCCAGCTCATCATTACCGGGTCGCGATGGCTACACCTTC	CASSSLPGRDGYTF
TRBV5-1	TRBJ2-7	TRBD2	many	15	TGCGCCAGCAGCCTAAAGACTAGCGGGAGCCCCGAGCAGTACTTC	CASSLKTSGSPEQYF
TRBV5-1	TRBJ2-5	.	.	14	TGCGCCGGCAGCTGGGGAGCGGGTCGCAATGAGCAGTACTTC	CAGSWGAGRNEQYF
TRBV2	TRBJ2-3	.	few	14	TGTGCCAGCAGTTACGGGCTAGTCGCAGATACGCAGTATTTT	CASSYGLVADTQYF
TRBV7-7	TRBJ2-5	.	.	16	TGTGCCAGCAGCTTACTAGCAGGGGGGGTTGTAGAGACCCAGTACTTC	CASSLLAGGVVETQYF
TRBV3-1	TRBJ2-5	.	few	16	TGTGCCAGCAGCCCCCCGGATGAGCGTCCCCAAGAGACCCAGTACTTC	CASSPPDERPQETQYF
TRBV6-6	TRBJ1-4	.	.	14	TGTGCCAGCAGGCTGGGCAGAGAAAATGAAAAACTGTTTTTT	CASRLGRENEKLFF
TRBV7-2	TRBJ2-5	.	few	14	TGTGCCAGCAGCTTAGGGGGCCATAAAGAGACCCAGTACTTC	CASSLGGHKETQYF
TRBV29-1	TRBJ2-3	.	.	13	TGCAGCTATTCGGGCGGCCCCGGGAATACGCAGTATTTT	CSYSGGPGNTQYF
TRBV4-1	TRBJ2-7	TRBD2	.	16	TGCGCCAGCAGCCAACCCATAGGGACTAGATACAATGAGCAGTACTTC	CASSQPIGTRYNEQYF
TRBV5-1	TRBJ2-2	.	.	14	TGCGCCAGTGCCTCCCTCGGGGGTTCCGGGGAACTGTTTTTT	CASASLGGSGELFF
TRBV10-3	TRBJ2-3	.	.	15	TGTGCCATCAGCCCCAATCTGGCTGGCGCAGATGCGCAGTATTTT	CAISPNLAGADAQYF
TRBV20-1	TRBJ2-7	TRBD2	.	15	TGCAGTGCCCACCCACTAGCGGTCTCCTACAATGAGCAGTACTTC	CSAHPLAVSYNEQYF
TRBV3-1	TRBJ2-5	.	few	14	TGTGCCAGCAGCCAAGGTCGGGTCCAAGAGACCCAGTACTTC	CASSQGRVQETQYF
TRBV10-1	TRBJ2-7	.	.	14	TGCGCCAGCAGTGAGTCTCACAGGGCCTACGAGCAGTACTTC	CASSESHRAYEQYF
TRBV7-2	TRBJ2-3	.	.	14	TGTGCCAGCAGCCCGGACTATTACCCAGATACGCAGTATTTT	CASSPDYYPDTQYF
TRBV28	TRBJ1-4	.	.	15	TGTGCCAGCAGTTTATATGGCGGGGATAATGAAAAACTGTTTTTT	CASSLYGGDNEKLFF
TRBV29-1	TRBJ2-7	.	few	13	TGCAGCGTTAGCGTAAGCGAAAACAATGAGCAGTACTTC	CSVSVSENNEQYF
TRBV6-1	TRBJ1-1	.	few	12	TGTGCCAGCAGGTTGGTGAACACTGAAGCTTTCTTT	CASRLVNTEAFF
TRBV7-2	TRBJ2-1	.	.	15	TGTGCCAGCAGCTTAGGGCTCGGCTCGAACAATGAGCAGTTCTTC	CASSLGLGSNNEQFF
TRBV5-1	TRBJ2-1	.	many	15	TGCGCCAGCAGCTTGGTAGCGGCCCGGCTAATTGCGCAGTTCTTC	CASSLVAARLIAQFF
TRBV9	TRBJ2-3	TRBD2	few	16	TGTGCCAGCAGCGTGGGACTAGCGGTCCGCACAGATACGCAGTATTTT	CASSVGLAVRTDTQYF
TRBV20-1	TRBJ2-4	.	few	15	TGCAGTGCTAGAGTGGCCAGGAACGCCAAAAACATTCAGTACTTC	CSARVARNAKNIQYF
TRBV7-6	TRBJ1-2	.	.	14	TGTGCCAGCAGCTTAGGCGAGACAGGCATCGGCTACACCTTC	CASSLGETGIGYTF
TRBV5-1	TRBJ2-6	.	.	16	TGCGCCAGCAGCTCGACTGTTCACTCTGGGGCCAACGTCCTGACTTTC	CASSSTVHSGANVLTF
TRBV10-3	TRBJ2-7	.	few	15	TGTGCCATCAGTGAGTCGGGGGGACCAGTCTACGAGCAGTACTTC	CAISESGGPVYEQYF
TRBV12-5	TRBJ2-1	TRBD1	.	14	TGTGCTAGTGGCGCGGGACAGGGGAGGAATGAGCAGTTCTTC	CASGAGQGRNEQFF
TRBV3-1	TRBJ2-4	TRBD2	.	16	TGTGCCAGCAGCCAAGATGGATTACTAGCGGGAAACATTCAGTACTTC	CASSQDGLLAGNIQYF
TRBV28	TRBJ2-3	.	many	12	TGTGCCAGCAGCCCTTATGGGGAGACGCAGTATTTT	CASSPYGETQYF
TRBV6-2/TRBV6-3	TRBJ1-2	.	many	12	TGTGCCAGCAGTGAGGACAGCTATGGCTACACCTTC	CASSEDSYGYTF
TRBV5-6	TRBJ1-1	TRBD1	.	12	TGTGCCAGCAGCTGGACAGGGTTTGAAGCTTTCTTT	CASSWTGFEAFF
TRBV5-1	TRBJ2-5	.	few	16	TGCGCCAGCAGCTTGGTGCCAGGGGCTTACCAAGAGACCCAGTACTTC	CASSLVPGAYQETQYF
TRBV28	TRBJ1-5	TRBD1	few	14	TGTGCCAGCCGAACCCGACAGGGCTATCAGCCCCAGCATTTT	CASRTRQGYQPQHF
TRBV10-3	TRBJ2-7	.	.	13	TGTGCCTCCGGGGAGGCTAACTCCTACGAGCAGTACTTC	CASGEANSYEQYF
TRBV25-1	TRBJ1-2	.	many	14	TGTGCCAGCAGTGAATACGGTGGGACCTATGGCTACACCTTC	CASSEYGGTYGYTF
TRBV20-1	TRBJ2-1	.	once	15	TGCAGTGCTCTATCCCGACTCAACCCCTACAATGAGCAGTTCTTC	CSALSRLNPYNEQFF